What follows are 26 T cell receptor beta chains derived from one specimen sequenced in a study of response to subunit inactivated influenza vaccine. One entry per CDR3 protein results from TCRdb running MiXCR on the RT-PCR reads. The data show 750,000 to 850,000 distinct CDR3 sequences, about a fifth seen once. The source was PBMCs from blood, collected approximately 5 days after vaccination. The source is a man between 45 and 60 years old who received an inactivated influenza vaccine.

This clonotype was seen at least ten times. V usage is TRBV5-1 and J usage is TRBJ2-7; either TRBD1 or TRBD2 may fit D (6 bases each). Trimming removed 2 bases at V and 5 bases at J, with 20 bases between. CDR1 and CDR2 (germline): SGHRS, YFSETQ. This CDR3 contains 16 residues. CDR3: CASSFYGRDTGHEQYF. DNA of the CDR3: TGCGCCAGCAGCTTTTACGGGCGGGACACAGGACACGAGCAGTACTTC.

This clonotype was seen repeatedly, ten times or more. The chain combines TRBV12-3 or TRBV12-4 with TRBJ2-3; TRBD2 aligns across 7 bases. The CDR3 is made up of 14 amino acids. Unmatched junction bases numbered 8, after V lost 6 bases and J lost 5 bases. The CDR3 DNA is TGTGCCAGCAGCCAAAGCGGGGCGGAAGATACGCAGTATTTT. Translating gives CASSQSGAEDTQYF.

This clonotype was recorded a few times. V usage is TRBV7-9 and J usage is TRBJ2-7; 8 bases fit TRBD1. The CDR3 is 16 residues long. V shed 4 bases and J 0 bases; nucleotides not matched to a gene: 8. Germline CDR1 and CDR2: SEHNR and FQNEAQ (reference sequence). The DNA of the CDR3 is TGTGCCAGCAGCTCAGGGACAGGTCACACCTCCTACGAGCAGTACTTC. Translated: CASSSGTGHTSYEQYF.

The chain links TRBV20-1 to TRBJ2-7; 8 bases match TRBD1. Germline trimming cut 7 bases from V and 7 bases from J; bases unmatched to any gene: 9. CDR1 and CDR2 from the germline V gene are DFQATT and SNEGSKA (reference sequence). The CDR3 is 12 amino acids. DNA of the CDR3: TGCAGTGAGGGCAGGGGGCATGAAGAGCAGTACTTC. It specifies CSEGRGHEEQYF.

The chain uses TRBV12-3 or TRBV12-4 and TRBJ2-2; perhaps TRBD2 as D (7 bases). Trimming pared 2 bases from V and 5 bases from J, leaving 21 bases between. CDR3 length: 18 residues. CDR3 sequence reads: CASSLWGGGQRRTGELFF. CDR3 nucleotides: TGTGCCAGCAGTTTATGGGGGGGTGGACAGAGGAGGACCGGGGAGCTGTTTTTT.

This clonotype showed up just a few times. The rearrangement joins TRBV20-1 to TRBJ2-1, with D possibly being TRBD1 or TRBD2 (5 bases each). This CDR3 is 14 amino acids long. Germline V gene sequence: CDR1 DFQATT, CDR2 SNEGSKA (reference sequence). The V end was cut by 1 base, the J end by 4 bases, with 11 bases between. The CDR3 sequence is CSARASGTYNEQFF. CDR3 sequence (DNA): TGCAGTGCTAGAGCCTCCGGGACGTACAATGAGCAGTTCTTC.

This chain links TRBV7-9 with TRBJ2-4; 11 bases align to TRBD1. The CDR3 covers 15 residues. The trim removed 2 bases at V and 8 bases at J, leaving 5 bases unmatched. Germline V gene data show CDR1 as SEHNR and CDR2 as FQNEAQ (reference sequence). CDR3 DNA: TGTGCCAGCAGCTTATGGACAGGGGGCGAGGACATTCAGTACTTC. This codes for CASSLWTGGEDIQYF.

This clonotype was observed a few times. The chain recombines TRBV5-1 with TRBJ2-1, with 7 bases identical to TRBD2. Germline CDR1 SGHRS, CDR2 YFSETQ. The length of the CDR3 is 15 residues. J lost 7 bases, V lost 7 bases, and 14 bases had no gene match. This chain's CDR3 is CASAHQPGGGNEQFF. The DNA of the CDR3 is TGCGCCAGCGCGCACCAGCCGGGAGGTGGGAATGAGCAGTTCTTC.

The chain links TRBV6-5 to TRBJ2-7; no reliable D call. V lost 2 bases, J lost 0 bases, and 8 bases lay in between. There are 14 residues in the CDR3. Germline-derived CDR1 and CDR2 are MNHEY and SVGAGI. The CDR3 DNA sequence: TGTGCCAGCAGTTACATTGGAAGCTCCTACGAGCAGTACTTC. Protein sequence: CASSYIGSSYEQYF.

This clonotype was counted only a few times. The CDR3 region has the DNA TGTGCCAGCAGCTTAATCACAGGTTACGTTGCTAGCGGGAGCCCTAACACCGGGGAGCTGTTTTTT. It encodes CASSLITGYVASGSPNTGELFF. This sequence joins TRBV7-6 and TRBJ2-2, with 10 bases that match TRBD2. The length of the CDR3 is 22 residues. The V gene end was trimmed by 2 bases and the J gene end by 2 bases; junction bases not matched to a gene: 20. CDR1 is SGHVS, CDR2 FNYEAQ, per germline.

This clonotype has a handful of counts. This rearrangement joins TRBV11-2 to TRBJ2-3, with D maybe TRBD2 (5 bases). Germline V gene lookup returns CDR1 SGHAT and CDR2 FQNNGV. CDR3 length: 14 residues. The ends were cut back, 4 bases at V and 4 bases at J, with 12 bases in the middle. The CDR3 region is CASSSVGVADTQYF. CDR3 sequence (DNA): TGTGCCAGCAGCTCGGTCGGGGTCGCAGATACGCAGTATTTT. Full variable domain (outside the CDR3, taken from reference TRBV11-2 and TRBJ2-3): EAGVAQSPRYKIIEKRQSVAFWCNPISGHATLYWYQQILGQGPKLLIQFQNNGVVDDSQLPKDRFSAERLKGVDSTLKIQPAKLEDSAVYLCASSSVGVADTQYFGPGTRLTVL.

The V and J genes are TRBV4-2 and TRBJ2-3; 8 bases agree with TRBD2. There are 14 residues in the CDR3. Germline lookup yields CDR1 LGHNA and CDR2 YNFKEQ. V lost 3 bases, J lost 7 bases, and 6 bases stayed unmatched. The CDR3 DNA reads as TGTGCCAGCAGCCAGCGGGGGGATGTAAATACGCAGTATTTT. As protein: CASSQRGDVNTQYF.

CDR3 bases: TGCGCCAGCAGCGCGGGACAGGGAGGGCCCTATGGCTACACCTTC. Translation gives CASSAGQGGPYGYTF. The chain carries TRBV5-1 and TRBJ1-2, with 9 bases aligning to TRBD1. CDR1 is SGHRS, CDR2 YFSETQ, per germline. The V and J ends lost 4 bases and 4 bases, in that order; junction bases with no gene match: 8. This CDR3 has 15 residues.

The gene calls are TRBV6-4 and TRBJ2-1, with 8 bases that match TRBD1. The CDR3 is 15 amino acids. Trimming at V came to 2 bases and at J to 6 bases, leaving 6 bases not matched to a gene. Per the germline V gene, CDR1 is MRHNA and CDR2 is SNTAGT. The CDR3 here is CASSDGQGASNEQFF. The CDR3, as DNA: TGTGCCAGCAGTGACGGGCAGGGGGCGAGCAATGAGCAGTTCTTC.

This chain connects TRBV12-3 or TRBV12-4 to TRBJ2-7; the match to TRBD1 covers 10 bases. The CDR3 covers 15 residues. The trim removed 5 bases at V and 4 bases at J, leaving 8 bases unmatched. CDR3 in amino acids: CASSPSGTGVYEQYF. The CDR3 coding sequence is TGTGCCAGCAGTCCTTCCGGGACAGGGGTGTACGAGCAGTACTTC.

The V and J genes are TRBV7-2 and TRBJ2-7; TRBD1 might be the D (5 bases). The V end was cut by 1 base, the J end by 3 bases, with 10 bases between. CDR3 size: 14 residues. Germline assignment: CDR1 SGHTA and CDR2 FQGNSA. CDR3 amino acids: CASSLGNRYYEQYF. The CDR3 coding sequence is TGTGCCAGCAGCTTAGGGAACAGGTACTACGAGCAGTACTTC.

This clonotype was observed a handful of times. V gene TRBV18 combines with J gene TRBJ2-5; TRBD2 aligns across 11 bases. V was clipped by 0 bases and J by 4 bases; unmatched bases: 4. CDR3 size: 16 residues. The germline gives CDR1 KGHSH, CDR2 LQKENI. The CDR3 sequence: CASSPPSSGGRETQYF. The CDR3 DNA follows: TGTGCCAGCTCACCACCTTCTAGCGGGGGGCGAGAGACCCAGTACTTC.

As for this clonotype: Germline is not matched at one junction end, which may reflect a read error. The J gene is TRBJ2-1, the V gene TRBV20-1; maybe TRBD2 (7 bases). The CDR3 sequence is 15 residues long. Germline lookup yields CDR1 DFQATT and CDR2 SNEGSKA (reference sequence). CDR3 sequence: CGARAMAGASIEQFF. In nucleotides, the CDR3 is TGCGGTGCTAGAGCGATGGCGGGGGCCTCCATTGAGCAGTTCTTC.

A few counts support this clonotype. The rearrangement links TRBV29-1 to TRBJ1-2; D is unresolved. Germline CDR1 reads SQVTM; CDR2 reads ANQGSEA. There are 12 residues in the CDR3. Trimming took 7 bases from V and 7 from J, leaving 16 bases between them. The CDR3 nucleotides are TGCAGCGCCAAAGATGGGTTCGGTGGCTACACCTTC. Translated, it gives CSAKDGFGGYTF.

This clonotype was detected many times. The chain joins TRBV7-2 to TRBJ2-7; D not resolved. In germline, CDR1 is SGHTA, CDR2 FQGNSA. This CDR3 has 13 residues. V was shortened by 6 bases and J by 2 bases, with 11 bases between the two germline ends. The CDR3 DNA reads as TGTGCCAGCAGTCCGGCGGCAGCCTACGAGCAGTACTTC. Amino acid sequence: CASSPAAAYEQYF.

The chain carries TRBV5-1 and TRBJ1-1; tentative D call: TRBD1 (5 bases). V shed 9 bases and J shed 3 bases, with 18 bases lying between them. This CDR3 has 14 residues. The V gene's germline CDR1 is SGHRS and CDR2 YFSETQ. DNA of the CDR3: TGCGCCACCGGAATGGGGAGAGGGGACACTGAAGCTTTCTTT. This encodes CATGMGRGDTEAFF.

This clonotype has more than one count but fewer than ten. V usage is TRBV3-1 and J usage is TRBJ2-6; D is uncertain. V was pared by 4 bases and J by 0 bases, with 10 bases between. Germline CDR1 LGHDT, CDR2 YNNKEL (reference sequence). This CDR3 has 16 residues. CDR3 loop: CASSPFSRSGANVLTF. As DNA, the CDR3 is TGTGCCAGCAGCCCGTTTAGCCGCTCTGGGGCCAACGTCCTGACTTTC.

In its sample, this clonotype was seen a few times. The chain carries TRBV5-6 and TRBJ2-1; 9 bases fit TRBD1. With V trimmed by 0 bases and J by 5 bases, 0 bases remained unmatched. Germline CDR1 reads SGHDT; CDR2 reads YYEEEE. The CDR3 contains 14 residues. The CDR3 DNA reads as TGTGCCAGCAGCTTGGGGACAGGGGACAATGAGCAGTTCTTC. Protein product: CASSLGTGDNEQFF.

This clonotype showed up just once. V gene TRBV6-5 combines with J gene TRBJ2-5; TRBD1 or TRBD2 may be the D gene (5 bases each). With 2 bases removed from V and 5 bases from J, the gap between germline ends came to 12 bases. Germline V gene lookup returns CDR1 MNHEY and CDR2 SVGAGI. CDR3 length: 14 amino acids. The CDR3 spells CASSYPGRRETQYF. As DNA, the CDR3 is TGTGCCAGCAGTTACCCGGGACGACGGGAGACCCAGTACTTC.

This clonotype came up many times. V usage is TRBV5-1 and J usage is TRBJ1-2; D unclear. This CDR3 is built from 12 residues. Trimming pared 5 bases from V and 7 bases from J, leaving 12 bases between. The germline V gene encodes CDR1 SGHRS and CDR2 YFSETQ. CDR3 protein: CASRRDWSGYTF. The CDR3, as DNA: TGCGCCAGCAGGAGGGATTGGAGTGGCTACACCTTC.

This clonotype was observed a few times. V and J are TRBV29-1 and TRBJ2-1, with D tentatively TRBD1 or TRBD2 (6 bases each). The CDR3 totals 14 residues. Per the germline V gene, CDR1 is SQVTM and CDR2 is ANQGSEA. Trimming took off 6 bases at V and 12 bases at J, with 24 bases between the two ends. CDR3 in DNA: TGCAGCGTCGGAGGGACAAGGGTAAAAGGGGGGCAGTTCTTC. This gives the protein CSVGGTRVKGGQFF.